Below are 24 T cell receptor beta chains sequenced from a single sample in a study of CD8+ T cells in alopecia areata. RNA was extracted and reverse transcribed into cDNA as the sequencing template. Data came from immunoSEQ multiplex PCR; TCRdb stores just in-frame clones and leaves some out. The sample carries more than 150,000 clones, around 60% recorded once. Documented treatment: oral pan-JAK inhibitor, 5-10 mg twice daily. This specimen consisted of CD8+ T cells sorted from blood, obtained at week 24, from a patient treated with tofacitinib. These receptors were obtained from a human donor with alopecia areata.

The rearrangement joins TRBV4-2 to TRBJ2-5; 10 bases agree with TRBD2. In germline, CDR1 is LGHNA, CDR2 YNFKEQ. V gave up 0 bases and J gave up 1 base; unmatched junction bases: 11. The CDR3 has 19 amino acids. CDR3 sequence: CASSQEPSGGSEFQETQYF. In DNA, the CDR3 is TGTGCCAGCAGCCAAGAGCCTAGCGGGGGCTCCGAATTCCAAGAGACCCAGTACTTC.

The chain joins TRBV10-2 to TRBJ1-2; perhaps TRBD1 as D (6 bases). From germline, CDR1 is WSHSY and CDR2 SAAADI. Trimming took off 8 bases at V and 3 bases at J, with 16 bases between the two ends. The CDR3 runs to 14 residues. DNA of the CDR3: TGCGCCAGCCTGGGGACACCCCTCGACTATGGCTACACCTTC. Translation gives CASLGTPLDYGYTF.

The CDR3 DNA reads as TGTGCCAGCAGCCCGAGGCGGGCAGTAAACATTCAGTACTTC. Translation: CASSPRRAVNIQYF. The rearrangement uses TRBV11-3 and TRBJ2-4; D is possibly TRBD2 (5 bases). This CDR3 spans 14 amino acids. CDR1 is SGHNT and CDR2 is YENEEA in the germline V gene. Trimming removed 5 bases from V and 6 bases from J, with 14 bases in between.

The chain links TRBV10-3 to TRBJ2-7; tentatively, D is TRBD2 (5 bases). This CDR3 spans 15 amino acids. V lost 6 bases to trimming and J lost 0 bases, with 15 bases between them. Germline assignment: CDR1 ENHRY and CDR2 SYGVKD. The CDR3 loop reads CAISPGETSSYEQYF. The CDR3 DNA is TGTGCCATCAGCCCCGGGGAGACCAGCTCCTACGAGCAGTACTTC.

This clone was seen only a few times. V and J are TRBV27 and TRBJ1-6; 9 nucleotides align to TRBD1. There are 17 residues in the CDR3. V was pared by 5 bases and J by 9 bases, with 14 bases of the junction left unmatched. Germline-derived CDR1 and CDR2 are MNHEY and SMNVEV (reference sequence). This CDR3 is CASSPGQGLVGISPLHF. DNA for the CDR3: TGTGCCAGCAGTCCGGGACAGGGTTTAGTGGGAATTTCACCCCTCCACTTT.

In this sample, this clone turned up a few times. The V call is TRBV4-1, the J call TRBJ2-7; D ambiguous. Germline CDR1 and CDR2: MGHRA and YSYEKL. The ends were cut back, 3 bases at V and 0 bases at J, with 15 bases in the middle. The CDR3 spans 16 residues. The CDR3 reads CASSQVKGSGSYEQYF. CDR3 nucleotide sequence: TGCGCCAGCAGCCAGGTCAAGGGTTCCGGCTCCTACGAGCAGTACTTC.

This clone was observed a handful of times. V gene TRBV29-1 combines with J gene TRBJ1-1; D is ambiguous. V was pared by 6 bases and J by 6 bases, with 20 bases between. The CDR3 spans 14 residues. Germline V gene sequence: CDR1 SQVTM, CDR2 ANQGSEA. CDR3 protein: CSVDINSGDPEAFF. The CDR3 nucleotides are TGCAGCGTCGATATAAATAGTGGGGATCCTGAAGCTTTCTTT.

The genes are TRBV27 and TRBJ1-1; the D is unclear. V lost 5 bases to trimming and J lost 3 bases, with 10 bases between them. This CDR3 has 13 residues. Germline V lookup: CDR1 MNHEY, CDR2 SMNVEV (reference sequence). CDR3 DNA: TGTGCCAGCAGTCCGTATGGGTACACTGAAGCTTTCTTT. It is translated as CASSPYGYTEAFF.

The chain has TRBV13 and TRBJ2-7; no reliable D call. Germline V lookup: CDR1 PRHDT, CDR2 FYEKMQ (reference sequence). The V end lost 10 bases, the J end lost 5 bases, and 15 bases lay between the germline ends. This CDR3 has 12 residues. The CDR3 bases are TGTGCCACGAGCGACAAACTTGACGAGCAGTACTTC. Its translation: CATSDKLDEQYF.

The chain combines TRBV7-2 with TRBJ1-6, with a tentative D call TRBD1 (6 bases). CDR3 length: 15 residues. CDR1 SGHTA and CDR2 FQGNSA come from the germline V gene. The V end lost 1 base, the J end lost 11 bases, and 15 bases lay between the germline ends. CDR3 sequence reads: CASSLVRWGPTPLHF. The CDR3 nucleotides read TGTGCCAGCAGCTTAGTGCGGTGGGGGCCGACACCCCTCCACTTT.

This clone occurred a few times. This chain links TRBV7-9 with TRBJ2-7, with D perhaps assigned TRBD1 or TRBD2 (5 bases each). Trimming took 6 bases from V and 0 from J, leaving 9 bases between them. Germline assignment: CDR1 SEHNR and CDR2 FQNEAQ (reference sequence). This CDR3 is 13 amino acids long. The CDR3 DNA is TGTGCCAGCAGGGCAGGGAGCTCCTACGAGCAGTACTTC. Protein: CASRAGSSYEQYF.

Here the CDR3 reads CASSSSGRTSTSTDTQYF. CDR3 nucleotides: TGTGCCAGCAGCTCAAGCGGGAGAACCTCAACCAGCACAGATACGCAGTATTTT. The V and J genes are TRBV7-2 and TRBJ2-3; TRBD2 agrees at 8 bases. This CDR3 contains 18 residues. V shed 4 bases and J 0 bases; nucleotides not matched to a gene: 12. From germline, CDR1 is SGHTA and CDR2 FQGNSA.

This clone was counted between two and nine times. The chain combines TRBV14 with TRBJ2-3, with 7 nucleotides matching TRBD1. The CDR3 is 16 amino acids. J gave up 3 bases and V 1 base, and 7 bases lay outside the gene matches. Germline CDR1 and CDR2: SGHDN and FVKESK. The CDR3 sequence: CASSQGRQGRTDTQYF. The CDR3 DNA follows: TGTGCCAGCAGCCAAGGAAGACAGGGAAGAACAGATACGCAGTATTTT.

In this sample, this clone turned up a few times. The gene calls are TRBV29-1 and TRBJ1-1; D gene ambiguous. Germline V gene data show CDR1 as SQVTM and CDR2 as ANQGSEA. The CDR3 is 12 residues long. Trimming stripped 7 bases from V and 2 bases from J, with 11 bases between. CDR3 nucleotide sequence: TGCAGCGGTGACGCAAAAAACACTGAAGCTTTCTTT. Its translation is CSGDAKNTEAFF.

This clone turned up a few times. The CDR3 bases are TGTGCCAGCAGCTTAGGAGGTGTTAGCACTGAAGCTTTCTTT. It is translated as CASSLGGVSTEAFF. The rearrangement joins TRBV7-6 to TRBJ1-1; unclear D gene. V was clipped by 1 base and J by 4 bases, with 10 bases between them. The CDR3 contains 14 residues. Germline assignment: CDR1 SGHVS and CDR2 FNYEAQ.

The CDR3 sequence is CASSSPAGDQAFF. The DNA for the CDR3 is TGTGCCAGCAGTAGTCCCGCAGGGGATCAGGCTTTCTTT. The chain links TRBV6-5 to TRBJ1-1; a weak D match, TRBD1 (6 bases). The CDR3 length is 13 residues. V shed 5 bases and J shed 11 bases, with 18 bases lying between them. Germline V gives CDR1 MNHEY, CDR2 SVGAGI.

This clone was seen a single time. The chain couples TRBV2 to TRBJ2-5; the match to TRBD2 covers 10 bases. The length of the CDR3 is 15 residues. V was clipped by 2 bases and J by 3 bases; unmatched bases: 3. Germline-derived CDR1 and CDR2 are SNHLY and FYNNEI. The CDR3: CASSERGLAEETQYF. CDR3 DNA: TGTGCCAGCAGTGAAAGAGGACTAGCGGAAGAGACCCAGTACTTC. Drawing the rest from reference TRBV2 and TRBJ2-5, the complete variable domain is EPEVTQTPSHQVTQMGQEVILRCVPISNHLYFYWYRQILGQKVEFLVSFYNNEISEKSEIFDDQFSVERPDGSNFTLKIRSTKLEDSAMYFCASSERGLAEETQYFGPGTRLLVL.

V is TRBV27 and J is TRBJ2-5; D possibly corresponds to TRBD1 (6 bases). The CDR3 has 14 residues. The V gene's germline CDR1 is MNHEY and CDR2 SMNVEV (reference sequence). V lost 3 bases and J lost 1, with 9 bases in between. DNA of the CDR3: TGTGCCAGCAGTTTTCTAGGGGGCCAAGAGACCCAGTACTTC. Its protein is CASSFLGGQETQYF.

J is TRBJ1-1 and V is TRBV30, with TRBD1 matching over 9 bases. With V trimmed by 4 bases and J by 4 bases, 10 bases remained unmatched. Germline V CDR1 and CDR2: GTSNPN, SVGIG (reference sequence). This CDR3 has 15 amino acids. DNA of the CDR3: TGTGCCTGGAACAACCGTGGGACAGGGACCACTGAAGCTTTCTTT. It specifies CAWNNRGTGTTEAFF.

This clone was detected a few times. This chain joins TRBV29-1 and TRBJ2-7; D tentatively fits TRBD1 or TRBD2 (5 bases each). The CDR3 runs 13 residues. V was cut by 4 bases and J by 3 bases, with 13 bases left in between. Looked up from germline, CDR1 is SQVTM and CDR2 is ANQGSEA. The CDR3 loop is CSVASQGRYEQYF. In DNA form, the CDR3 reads TGCAGCGTTGCGTCCCAGGGACGCTACGAGCAGTACTTC.

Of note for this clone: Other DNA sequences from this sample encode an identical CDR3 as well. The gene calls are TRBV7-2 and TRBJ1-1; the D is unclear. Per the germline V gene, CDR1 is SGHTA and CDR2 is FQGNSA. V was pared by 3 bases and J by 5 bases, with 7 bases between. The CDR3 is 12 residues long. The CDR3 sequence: CASSFGRTEAFF. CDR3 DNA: TGTGCCAGCAGCTTCGGGAGGACTGAAGCTTTCTTT.

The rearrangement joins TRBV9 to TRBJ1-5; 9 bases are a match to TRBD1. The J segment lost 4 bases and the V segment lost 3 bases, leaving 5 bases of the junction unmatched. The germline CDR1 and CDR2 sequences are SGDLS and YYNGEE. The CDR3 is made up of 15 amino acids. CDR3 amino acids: CASSGTDRGNQPQHF. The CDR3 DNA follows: TGTGCCAGCAGCGGAACGGACAGGGGTAATCAGCCCCAGCATTTT.

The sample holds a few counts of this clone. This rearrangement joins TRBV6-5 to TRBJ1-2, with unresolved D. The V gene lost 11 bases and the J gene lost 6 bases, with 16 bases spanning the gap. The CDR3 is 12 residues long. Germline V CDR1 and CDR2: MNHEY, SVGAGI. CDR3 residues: CASSKDHHGYTF. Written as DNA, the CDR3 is TGTGCCTCCTCAAAGGATCACCATGGCTACACCTTC.

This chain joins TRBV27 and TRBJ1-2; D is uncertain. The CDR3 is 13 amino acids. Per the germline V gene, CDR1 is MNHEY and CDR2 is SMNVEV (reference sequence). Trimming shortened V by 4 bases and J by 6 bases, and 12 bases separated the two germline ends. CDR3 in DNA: TGTGCCAGCAGTTCCCCCCCGGGGAATGGCTACACCTTC. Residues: CASSSPPGNGYTF.